The present TCR beta chain was sequenced within a study of early T cells in non-severe SARS-CoV-2 infection. Findings and caveats of the study: Missing private and CD4 specificities, VDJdb matching favored anti-spike CD8 responses.

The library protocol tagged individual cDNA molecules with unique molecular identifiers. One entry per CDR3 protein results from TCRdb running MiXCR on the 5' RACE reads. Of tens of thousands of distinct CDR3 sequences in the sample, roughly 4.8% were seen once. This clonotype was detected ten times or more. Its antigen is not identified. Germline V gene data show CDR1 as LNHDA and CDR2 as SQIVND (reference sequence). V was cut by 7 bases and J by 2 bases, with 14 bases left in between. The CDR3 runs 14 residues. This chain links TRBV19 with TRBJ1-2; tentative D call: TRBD1 (6 bases). The sequence was obtained from an adult who was a healthcare worker with PCR-confirmed SARS-CoV-2 infection or an uninfected control (not recorded which). The sequencing sample was made of whole blood. The CDR3 spells CASTSPDRNYGYTF. Written as DNA, the CDR3 is TGTGCCAGTACCTCTCCGGACAGAAACTATGGCTACACCTTC.